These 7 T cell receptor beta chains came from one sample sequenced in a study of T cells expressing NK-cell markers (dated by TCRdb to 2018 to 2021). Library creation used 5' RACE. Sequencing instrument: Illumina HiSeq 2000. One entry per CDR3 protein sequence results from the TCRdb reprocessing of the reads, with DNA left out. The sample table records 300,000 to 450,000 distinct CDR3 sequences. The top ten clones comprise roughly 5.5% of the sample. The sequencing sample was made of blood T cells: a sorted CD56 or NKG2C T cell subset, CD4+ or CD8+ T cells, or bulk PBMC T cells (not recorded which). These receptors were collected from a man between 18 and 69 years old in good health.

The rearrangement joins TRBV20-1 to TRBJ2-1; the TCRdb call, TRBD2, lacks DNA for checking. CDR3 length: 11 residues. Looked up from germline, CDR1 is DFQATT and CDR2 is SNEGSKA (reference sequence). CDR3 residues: CSARGGIEQFF.

CDR3 region: CASRGPGQGANEQFF. The chain combines TRBV7-9 with TRBJ2-1; the TCRdb D gene call, TRBD1, has no DNA to confirm it. This CDR3 is built from 15 residues. CDR1 and CDR2 from the germline V gene are SEHNR and FQNEAQ (reference sequence).

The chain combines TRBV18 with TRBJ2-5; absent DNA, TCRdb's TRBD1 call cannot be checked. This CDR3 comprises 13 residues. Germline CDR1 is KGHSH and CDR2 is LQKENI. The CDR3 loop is CASSRNREETQYF.

CDR3: CASIQVQPQHF. The V and J genes are TRBV6-1 and TRBJ1-5. Germline loops: CDR1 MNHNS, CDR2 SASEGT. The CDR3 sequence is 11 residues long.

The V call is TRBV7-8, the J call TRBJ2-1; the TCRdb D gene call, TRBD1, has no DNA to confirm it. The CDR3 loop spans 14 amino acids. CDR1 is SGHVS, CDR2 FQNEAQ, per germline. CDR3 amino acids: CASRLTGAYNEQFF.

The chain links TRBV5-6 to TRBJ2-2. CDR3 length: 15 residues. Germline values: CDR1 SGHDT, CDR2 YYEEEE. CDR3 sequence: CASSFQSYAYGELFF. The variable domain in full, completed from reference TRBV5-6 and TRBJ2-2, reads DAGVTQSPTHLIKTRGQQVTLRCSPKSGHDTVSWYQQALGQGPQFIFQYYEEEERQRGNFPDRFSGHQFPNYSSELNVNALLLGDSALYLCASSFQSYAYGELFFGEGSRLTVL.

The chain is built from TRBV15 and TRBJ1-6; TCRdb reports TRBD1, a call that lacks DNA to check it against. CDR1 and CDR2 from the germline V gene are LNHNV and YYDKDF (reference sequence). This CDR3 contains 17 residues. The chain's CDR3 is CATSRTPSAGAVSPLHF. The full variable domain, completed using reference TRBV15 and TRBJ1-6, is DAMVIQNPRYQVTQFGKPVTLSCSQTLNHNVMYWYQQKSSQAPKLLFHYYDKDFNNEADTPDNFQSRRPNTSFCFLDIRSPGLGDTAMYLCATSRTPSAGAVSPLHFGNGTRLTVT.